The 10 T cell receptor beta chains presented below share a single source sample, sequenced in a study of blood T cell repertoires in COVID-19. Measured with immunoSEQ multiplex PCR; TCRdb has only the in-frame clones, and not every one. Among 200,000 to 250,000 clones listed, 83% were seen once. Sequencing was carried out using peripheral blood. These receptors were taken from a woman in her thirties with COVID-19, enrolled during active disease.

The chain has TRBV5-6 and TRBJ1-1; D is unclear. Deletions cut 0 bases from V and 2 bases from J, with 8 bases between. The CDR3 is made up of 14 amino acids. Germline CDR1 is SGHDT and CDR2 is YYEEEE. In nucleotides, the CDR3 is TGTGCCAGCAGCTTGGCCGGGAGAAACACTGAAGCTTTCTTT. Its translation is CASSLAGRNTEAFF.

CDR3 sequence reads: CASTLPGGFQETQYF. The CDR3 bases are TGTGCCAGCACCTTACCTGGCGGTTTTCAAGAGACCCAGTACTTC. This sequence joins TRBV3-1 (or the pseudogene TRBV3-2) and TRBJ2-5; D is unclear. Deletions cut 7 bases from V and 2 bases from J, with 17 bases between. Germline CDR1 LGHDT, CDR2 YNNKEL (reference sequence). The CDR3 is 15 amino acids.

The gene calls are TRBV4-3 and TRBJ2-3; TRBD2 aligns across 14 bases. V lost 5 bases to trimming and J lost 6 bases; unmatched junction nucleotides: 7. Germline CDR1 LGHNA, CDR2 YSLEER. The CDR3 loop spans 16 amino acids. The chain's CDR3 is CASSSWTSGRSDTQYF. In nucleotides, the CDR3 is TGCGCCAGCAGCTCCTGGACTAGCGGGAGGTCGGATACGCAGTATTTT.

The chain carries TRBV7-2 and TRBJ2-5, with 13 nucleotides matching TRBD2. The CDR3 covers 15 residues. Germline V gene sequence: CDR1 SGHTA, CDR2 FQGNSA. Trimming took 5 bases from V and 4 from J; bases not matched to a gene: 4. CDR3 sequence: CASSILAGGPETQYF. DNA for the CDR3: TGTGCCAGCAGCATACTAGCGGGGGGGCCAGAGACCCAGTACTTC.

In this sample, this clone turned up a few times. The chain combines TRBV6-6 with TRBJ1-2, with 8 bases fitting TRBD1. Germline V gene data show CDR1 as MNHNY and CDR2 as SVGAGI (reference sequence). The junction had 7 bases not matched to a gene; V was cut back by 6 bases and J by 4 bases. The CDR3 has 14 amino acids. The CDR3 coding sequence is TGTGCCAGCAGCCCCGGGACAGGCCTCTATGGCTACACCTTC. Protein: CASSPGTGLYGYTF.

V usage is TRBV7-9 and J usage is TRBJ2-7, with 8 nucleotides matching TRBD2. V shed 4 bases, J shed 2 bases, and the junction held 7 bases outside the gene matches. Germline CDR1 reads SEHNR; CDR2 reads FQNEAQ (reference sequence). CDR3 length: 15 amino acids. The CDR3 DNA is TGTGCCAGCAGCTCCACTAGCGGTGCTACCTACGAGCAGTACTTC. The encoded protein is CASSSTSGATYEQYF.

The chain employs TRBV6-5 and TRBJ1-1; TRBD1 is a possible D gene (5 bases). Germline loops: CDR1 MNHEY, CDR2 SVGAGI. Deletions cut 5 bases from V and 1 base from J, with 11 bases between. The CDR3 sequence is 14 residues long. The CDR3: CASSKGLRNTEAFF. As DNA, the CDR3 is TGTGCCAGCAGTAAGGGGTTACGGAACACTGAAGCTTTCTTT.

The chain carries TRBV28 and TRBJ1-6; 8 nucleotides line up with TRBD1. CDR3 length: 12 amino acids. The V segment lost 6 bases and the J segment 13 bases; nucleotides outside the gene matches: 5. The germline CDR1 and CDR2 sequences are MDHEN and SYDVKM. CDR3 sequence (DNA): TGTGCCAGCAGGGACAGGGCGTCCCCCCTCCACTTT. It encodes CASRDRASPLHF. Filled out from reference TRBV28 and TRBJ1-6, the complete variable domain reads DVKVTQSSRYLVKRTGEKVFLECVQDMDHENMFWYRQDPGLGLRLIYFSYDVKMKEKGDIPEGYSVSREKKERFSLILESASTNQTSMYLCASRDRASPLHFGNGTRLTVT.

Only a few counts were recorded for this clone. The rearrangement links TRBV2 to TRBJ1-3, with D perhaps TRBD1 (6 bases). Germline assignment: CDR1 SNHLY and CDR2 FYNNEI. This CDR3 has 17 residues. V gave up 1 base and J gave up 2 bases, with 15 bases separating them. CDR3 DNA sequence: TGTGCCAGCAGTGAAGAAGAACCTAGGACAGCTGGAAACACCATATATTTT. It codes for CASSEEEPRTAGNTIYF.

The CDR3 region is CASSVEGRGDTQYF. CDR3 in DNA: TGTGCCAGCAGCGTAGAAGGGCGGGGAGATACGCAGTATTTT. This chain links TRBV9 with TRBJ2-3; the D gene is possibly TRBD2 (6 bases). This CDR3 spans 14 amino acids. Germline CDR1 is SGDLS and CDR2 is YYNGEE. V was clipped by 0 bases and J by 5 bases, with 10 bases between them.